Listed below are T cell receptor beta chains from one sample, sequenced in a study of T cell responses to AZD1222 COVID-19 vaccine. Measured with immunoSEQ multiplex PCR; TCRdb has only the in-frame clones, and not every one. The profile covers approximately 160,000 clones, with approximately 88% appearing a single time and 3% to 4% taken by the ten largest. The specimen comprised peripheral blood, sampled on day 0 of MenACWY control vaccination. Receptors were obtained from an adult in good health. CDR3s include the opening cysteine and the closing phenylalanine or tryptophan. The D gene is left open where the match is weak. Not every row has a clone size; where given, it reads once, few, many or a size class.

V gene: TRBV5-8
clone size: NA
D gene: NA
J gene: TRBJ1-2
CDR3 DNA: TGTGCCAGCAGCCCACAGGGAGATTATGGCTACACCTTC
CDR3 protein: CASSPQGDYGYTF

V gene: TRBV3-1/TRBV3-2
clone size: NA
D gene: NA
J gene: TRBJ1-6
CDR3 DNA: TGTGCCAGCAGCCAAGAGGGTACCGGGCCGGTTTCGCCCCTCCACTTT
CDR3 protein: CASSQEGTGPVSPLHF

V gene: TRBV11-2
clone size: NA
D gene: NA
J gene: TRBJ2-2
CDR3 DNA: TGTGCCAGCAGCTTAGATCCGAGGGATGCCGCGAACACCGGGGAGCTGTTTTTT
CDR3 protein: CASSLDPRDAANTGELFF

V gene: TRBV5-3
clone size: NA
D gene: NA
J gene: TRBJ1-5
CDR3 DNA: TGTGCCAGAAGCTTTACATGGACACACAATCAGCCCCAGCATTTT
CDR3 protein: CARSFTWTHNQPQHF

V gene: TRBV6-4
clone size: NA
D gene: NA
J gene: TRBJ2-1
CDR3 DNA: TGTGCCAGCAGTGACGCGGCAGAAAATGAGCAGTTCTTC
CDR3 protein: CASSDAAENEQFF

V gene: TRBV5-5
clone size: NA
D gene: NA
J gene: TRBJ1-2
CDR3 DNA: TGTGCCAGCAGCTTGGACACCAATGGCTACACCTTC
CDR3 protein: CASSLDTNGYTF

V gene: TRBV7-2
clone size: NA
D gene: TRBD1
J gene: TRBJ2-2
CDR3 DNA: TGTGCCAGCAGCTTAGACAGGGGGGTGAACACCGGGGAGCTGTTTTTT
CDR3 protein: CASSLDRGVNTGELFF

V gene: TRBV3-1/TRBV3-2
clone size: NA
D gene: NA
J gene: TRBJ1-1
CDR3 DNA: TGTGCCAGCAGCCCCACATTCTCCGGGACTCTGATGGGGAGCACTGAAGCTTTCTTT
CDR3 protein: CASSPTFSGTLMGSTEAFF

V gene: TRBV9
clone size: NA
D gene: TRBD1
J gene: TRBJ2-5
CDR3 DNA: TGTGCCAGCGGACAGGGGGCGAGGGAGACCCAGTACTTC
CDR3 protein: CASGQGARETQYF

V gene: TRBV12-3/TRBV12-4
clone size: NA
D gene: NA
J gene: TRBJ1-5
CDR3 DNA: TGTGCCAGCACCCGTAGGGGTCGTTCCGCCCAGCATTTT
CDR3 protein: CASTRRGRSAQHF

V gene: TRBV2
clone size: NA
D gene: NA
J gene: TRBJ2-7
CDR3 DNA: TGTGCCAGCAGCGAATCCCGGGACCGCTACGAGCAGTACTTC
CDR3 protein: CASSESRDRYEQYF

V gene: TRBV7-8
clone size: few
D gene: NA
J gene: TRBJ1-6
CDR3 DNA: TGTGCCAGCAGCTTAGACACGAGAGCTGGTAATTCACCCCTCCACTTT
CDR3 protein: CASSLDTRAGNSPLHF

V gene: TRBV4-1
clone size: NA
D gene: NA
J gene: TRBJ1-5
CDR3 DNA: TGCGCCAGCAGCCAAGGTACTCAGCCCCAGCATTTT
CDR3 protein: CASSQGTQPQHF

V gene: TRBV4-2
clone size: once
D gene: NA
J gene: TRBJ2-3
CDR3 DNA: TGTGCCAGCAGCCAAGAATCCCGTCCTAGCACAGATACGCAGTATTTT
CDR3 protein: CASSQESRPSTDTQYF

V gene: TRBV30
clone size: NA
D gene: NA
J gene: TRBJ2-7
CDR3 DNA: TGTGCCTGGGGTCGGTACTACGAGCAGTACTTC
CDR3 protein: CAWGRYYEQYF

V gene: TRBV30
clone size: NA
D gene: NA
J gene: TRBJ1-2
CDR3 DNA: TGTGCCTGGAGGTCCCTCGGACGTCACGAAACCTTC
CDR3 protein: CAWRSLGRHETF

V gene: TRBV7-2
clone size: NA
D gene: TRBD1
J gene: TRBJ1-3
CDR3 DNA: TGTGCCAGCAGCTTTAGAGGACAGGGGGCGCCTCGGGGAAACACCATATATTTT
CDR3 protein: CASSFRGQGAPRGNTIYF

V gene: TRBV6-5
clone size: NA
D gene: TRBD2
J gene: TRBJ2-1
CDR3 DNA: TGTGCCAGCAGCCGCCCAGCTAGCGGGAGAAATGAGCAGTTCTTC
CDR3 protein: CASSRPASGRNEQFF

V gene: TRBV15
clone size: NA
D gene: NA
J gene: TRBJ2-5
CDR3 DNA: TGTGCCACCAGCAGAAAGCAAGAGACCCAGTACTTC
CDR3 protein: CATSRKQETQYF

V gene: TRBV6-5
clone size: few
D gene: NA
J gene: TRBJ1-5
CDR3 DNA: TGTGCCAGCAGTCCACAGCTGGGGTTCGGTCAGCCCCAGCATTTT
CDR3 protein: CASSPQLGFGQPQHF

V gene: TRBV28
clone size: NA
D gene: NA
J gene: TRBJ2-2
CDR3 DNA: TGTGCCACCGATCCAAGGACTGGGGCCGACGGGGAGCTGTTTTTT
CDR3 protein: CATDPRTGADGELFF

V gene: TRBV19
clone size: NA
D gene: NA
J gene: TRBJ2-2
CDR3 DNA: TGTGCCAGTAGTATCTATGGCTCTCTGGACACCGGGGAGCTGTTTTTT
CDR3 protein: CASSIYGSLDTGELFF